The clone carrying this T cell receptor beta chain has a handful of counts. The CDR3 spans 17 residues. With V trimmed by 0 bases and J by 5 bases, 8 bases remained unmatched. CDR1 and CDR2 (germline): LGHDT, YNNKEL (reference sequence). The authors' processing: A typical sample had 95,000 to 100,000 TCRs, with roughly 20,000 to 700,000 overall. Via MiXCR, TCRdb re-called the RACE reads, giving one row per CDR3 protein. TCRdb, not the authors, supplied the V and J calls. The data contain 360,000 or so distinct CDR3 sequences, roughly 6% of them singletons. Described time point: patch test 2, 6 weeks after DPC sensitization. Indicated treatment: therapeutic diphenylcyclopropenone sensitization with weekly scalp DPC. This specimen belongs to a study of human T cells and chemical hapten exposure. Study background: A roughly 2 cm by roughly 2 cm inner upper arm patch received 2% DPC for sensitization. After 6 days, upper back 0.01% DPC patch tests were scored.

The V and J genes are TRBV3-1 and TRBJ2-2; TRBD2 aligns across 8 bases. The receptor was isolated from a woman aged 18-29 years with alopecia areata. Some clones in this sample may be carry-over from other donors' samples. The sequencing used whole blood, collected in connection with sensitization to the hapten diphenylcyclopropenone (DPC). The CDR3 region has the DNA TGTGCCAGCAGCCAAGAAGAGCGGGGGATACCTACCGGGGAGCTGTTTTTT. Its translation is CASSQEERGIPTGELFF.